A selection of T cell receptor beta chains follows, all from one sample in a study of CD8 T cells in Susac syndrome. TCRdb re-called the immunoSEQ multiplex PCR reads through MiXCR, storing one row per CDR3 protein. The table has approximately 260,000 distinct CDR3 sequences, almost 97% seen once; the top ten hold about 0.094%. Material for sequencing was CD4+ T cells from PBMCs. The receptors originated from a human donor with Susac syndrome. Each CDR3 is given with its conserved first and last residue. The D gene is left open where the match is weak. A row's size may be missing; if present it is once, few, many or a size class.

NA,TRBJ2-6,TRBV15,NA,CATRGNSGANVLTF,TGTGCCACCAGAGGGAACTCTGGGGCCAACGTCCTGACTTTC
NA,TRBJ2-7,TRBV19,TRBD1,CASAGTGQGEQYF,TGTGCCAGTGCCGGGACAGGACAAGGGGAGCAGTACTTC
few,TRBJ1-2,TRBV9,NA,CASSARGRDYGYTF,TGTGCCAGCAGCGCGCGGGGCAGGGACTATGGCTACACCTTC
NA,TRBJ2-3,TRBV20-1,NA,CSAIPGNTQYF,TGCAGTGCTATTCCAGGGAATACGCAGTATTTT
NA,TRBJ2-2,TRBV20-1,NA,CSARDRGQLFF,TGCAGTGCTAGAGATCGGGGCCAGCTGTTTTTT
NA,TRBJ2-5,TRBV7-8,NA,CASSGAMETQYF,TGTGCCAGCAGTGGGGCTATGGAGACCCAGTACTTC
NA,TRBJ1-5,TRBV12-3/TRBV12-4,NA,CASSFRELGNQPQHF,TGTGCCAGCAGTTTCCGAGAGTTGGGCAATCAGCCCCAGCATTTT
NA,TRBJ1-2,TRBV12-3/TRBV12-4,NA,CASSPQPDNYGYTF,TGTGCCAGCAGTCCCCAACCGGATAACTATGGCTACACCTTC
NA,TRBJ2-3,TRBV28,TRBD2,CASSLREGYTDTQYF,TGTGCCAGCAGTTTGCGGGAGGGTTACACAGATACGCAGTATTTT
NA,TRBJ1-3,TRBV19,NA,CASISRGVSGNTIYF,TGTGCCAGTATCTCTCGCGGGGTCTCTGGAAACACCATATATTTT
NA,TRBJ2-1,TRBV7-3,NA,CASSRGPSSYNEQFF,TGTGCCAGCAGCCGAGGGCCAAGCTCCTACAATGAGCAGTTCTTC
NA,TRBJ2-7,TRBV5-6,TRBD2,CASRAGVGGEQYF,TGTGCCAGCAGGGCGGGGGTGGGCGGCGAGCAGTACTTC
once,TRBJ1-1,TRBV11-3,NA,CASSSTRTAEAFF,TGTGCCAGCAGCTCTACGCGTACGGCTGAAGCTTTCTTT
NA,TRBJ2-5,TRBV7-9,TRBD2,CASSLPWGLAELQETQYF,TGTGCCAGCAGCCTCCCCTGGGGACTAGCGGAACTTCAAGAGACCCAGTACTTC
NA,TRBJ2-2,TRBV11-3,NA,CASRQGGRSGTGELFF,TGTGCCAGCAGGCAGGGGGGACGGTCCGGCACCGGGGAGCTGTTTTTT
NA,TRBJ2-1,TRBV5-1,NA,CASSLLSGRNEQFF,TGCGCCAGCAGCTTGTTGAGCGGAAGAAATGAGCAGTTCTTC
NA,TRBJ2-7,TRBV20-1,TRBD1,CSAGPGQGYEQYF,TGCAGTGCTGGCCCTGGACAGGGCTACGAGCAGTACTTC
NA,TRBJ2-1,TRBV7-2,TRBD2,CASSSRGSLADASNEQFF,TGTGCCAGCAGCTCTAGGGGTAGCCTAGCGGACGCCTCCAATGAGCAGTTCTTC
NA,TRBJ1-6,TRBV4-1,NA,CASSPLMAGRGSPLHF,TGCGCCAGCAGCCCCCTCATGGCAGGGCGAGGTTCACCCCTCCACTTT
NA,TRBJ2-7,TRBV28,NA,CASSRADRDEQYF,TGTGCCAGCAGTCGAGCCGACCGGGACGAGCAGTACTTC
NA,TRBJ1-2,TRBV13,NA,CASSLERKHTF,TGTGCCAGCAGCTTAGAAAGGAAACATACCTTC
NA,TRBJ2-3,TRBV20-1,NA,CSATDNWSNTDTQYF,TGCAGTGCTACGGATAACTGGAGTAACACAGATACGCAGTATTTT
NA,TRBJ1-1,TRBV4-1,NA,CASSQEGYTTNTEAFF,TGCGCCAGCAGCCAAGAAGGCTATACAACGAACACTGAAGCTTTCTTT
NA,TRBJ2-7,TRBV12-3/TRBV12-4,TRBD2,CASRLAATYEQYF,TGTGCCAGCAGACTAGCGGCTACCTACGAGCAGTACTTC
NA,TRBJ2-1,TRBV29-1,TRBD2,CSCGTSGRIEQFF,TGCAGCTGTGGGACTAGCGGGAGGATTGAGCAGTTCTTC
NA,TRBJ2-7,TRBV12-3/TRBV12-4,NA,CASSLDPRANYEQYF,TGTGCCAGCAGTTTAGATCCCCGGGCGAACTACGAGCAGTACTTC
NA,TRBJ2-5,TRBV4-1,TRBD2,CASSDEYQREETQYF,TGCGCCAGCAGCGACGAATACCAGCGGGAGGAGACCCAGTACTTC
NA,TRBJ2-7,TRBV20-1,NA,CSARDKDPYEQYF,TGCAGTGCTAGAGATAAGGATCCCTACGAGCAGTACTTC
once,TRBJ2-5,TRBV5-1,NA,CASSIAGGETQYF,TGCGCCAGCAGTATAGCAGGAGGAGAGACCCAGTACTTC
NA,TRBJ2-1,TRBV14,NA,CASSQTTYNEQFF,TGTGCCAGCAGCCAAACCACATACAATGAGCAGTTCTTC
once,TRBJ1-2,TRBV29-1,NA,CSVEVRGNGYTF,TGCAGCGTTGAAGTAAGGGGAAATGGCTACACCTTC
NA,TRBJ1-1,TRBV12-3/TRBV12-4,NA,CASSRGQYTEAFF,TGTGCCAGCAGTAGAGGACAGTACACTGAAGCTTTCTTT
NA,TRBJ1-1,TRBV7-2,TRBD1,CASSLDGTGRPAFF,TGTGCCAGCAGCCTTGACGGGACAGGGAGACCGGCTTTCTTT
NA,TRBJ2-1,TRBV28,NA,CASSLTRNEQFF,TGTGCCAGCAGTTTAACACGGAACGAGCAGTTCTTC
NA,TRBJ2-1,TRBV4-2,NA,CASSQDLQKSYNEQFF,TGTGCCAGCAGCCAAGATCTTCAGAAGTCCTACAATGAGCAGTTCTTC
once,TRBJ2-7,TRBV7-6,NA,CASSLSRGGHEQYF,TGTGCCAGCAGCTTAAGTCGTGGGGGCCACGAGCAGTACTTC
NA,TRBJ2-2,TRBV7-3,NA,CASSPQAVTGELFF,TGTGCCAGCAGCCCCCAGGCAGTGACCGGGGAGCTGTTTTTT
NA,TRBJ2-1,TRBV7-8,TRBD1,CASSPISRTGSYNEQFF,TGTGCCAGCAGCCCCATATCTCGGACAGGATCTTACAATGAGCAGTTCTTC
NA,TRBJ1-2,TRBV6-1,NA,CASSERGRYGYTF,TGTGCCAGCAGTGAACGGGGGCGTTACGGCTACACCTTC
NA,TRBJ2-1,TRBV28,TRBD2,CASSTIGTSGSYEQFF,TGTGCCAGCAGTACGATTGGGACTAGCGGGAGCTATGAGCAGTTCTTC
NA,TRBJ2-1,TRBV28,TRBD1,CASRSFRQGSYNEQFF,TGTGCCAGCAGAAGTTTCCGACAGGGATCCTACAATGAGCAGTTCTTC
once,TRBJ2-1,TRBV5-6,TRBD2,CASSPTSGPYNEQFF,TGTGCCAGCAGCCCCACTAGCGGGCCCTACAATGAGCAGTTCTTC
NA,TRBJ2-2,TRBV2,NA,CASRLVRAGTGELFF,TGTGCCAGCAGGCTGGTAAGGGCCGGAACCGGGGAGCTGTTTTTT
NA,TRBJ2-1,TRBV12-3/TRBV12-4,TRBD2,CASSLWTSGTRSSDEQFF,TGTGCCAGCAGTTTATGGACTAGCGGGACCAGGAGCAGCGATGAGCAGTTCTTC
NA,TRBJ1-5,TRBV4-1,NA,CASSQGVSIRSPAQHF,TGCGCCAGCAGCCAAGGGGTTTCTATACGTAGTCCAGCCCAGCATTTT
NA,TRBJ2-1,TRBV9,NA,CASSVLGNEQFF,TGTGCCAGCAGCGTACTGGGCAATGAGCAGTTCTTC
NA,TRBJ1-5,TRBV15,NA,CATSRWIQISNQPQHF,TGTGCCACCAGCAGGTGGATCCAGATTAGCAATCAGCCCCAGCATTTT
NA,TRBJ2-7,TRBV24-1,TRBD2,CATTGTSGSLYEQYF,TGTGCCACGACCGGGACTAGCGGGAGTTTGTACGAGCAGTACTTC
NA,TRBJ2-1,TRBV7-9,NA,CASSGDRWGNEQFF,TGTGCCAGCAGCGGCGACAGGTGGGGCAATGAGCAGTTCTTC
NA,TRBJ2-5,TRBV18,NA,CASSPSDRRQETQYF,TGTGCCAGCTCACCGAGTGACAGGAGACAAGAGACCCAGTACTTC